Presented here are 19 T cell receptor beta chains from one specimen sequenced in a study of cytomegalovirus exposure and HLA in healthy donors. PCR was performed using 60 Vbeta and 13 Jbeta primers. Produced via immunoSEQ multiplex PCR; TCRdb's table is partial and in-frame only. The sample consists of about 77,000 clones, about 80% of them appearing once. The sequenced sample was PBMCs. These receptors originate from a man aged 40-49 years in good health and CMV-seronegative.

This chain joins TRBV7-9 and TRBJ2-7; 7 nucleotides agree with TRBD1. CDR1 is SEHNR and CDR2 is FQNEAQ in the germline V gene (reference sequence). The CDR3 totals 13 residues. With 5 bases clipped from V and 3 bases from J, the junction kept 4 bases outside the gene matches. The CDR3: CASSKTGIYEQYF. CDR3 bases: TGTGCCAGCAGCAAGACAGGGATCTACGAGCAGTACTTC.

The J gene is TRBJ1-5, the V gene TRBV6-1, with D possibly matching TRBD1 (5 bases). The CDR3 extends over 13 amino acids. Germline CDR1 and CDR2: MNHNS and SASEGT. V gave up 8 bases and J gave up 6 bases, with 14 bases separating them. As DNA, the CDR3 is TGTGCCAGCCTGGTTCAGGGAGGTCAGCCCCAGCATTTT. Its translation is CASLVQGGQPQHF.

The chain joins TRBV11-2 to TRBJ1-5; D is perhaps TRBD1 (6 bases). Germline CDR1 is SGHAT and CDR2 is FQNNGV. Trimming took 5 bases from V and 5 from J, leaving 19 bases between them. This CDR3 is built from 16 residues. The CDR3 DNA is TGTGCCAGCAGCCCAACGATCGGGGACATCGATCAGCCCCAGCATTTT. It is translated as CASSPTIGDIDQPQHF. Looking up the rest from reference TRBV11-2 and TRBJ1-5 gives the full variable domain: EAGVAQSPRYKIIEKRQSVAFWCNPISGHATLYWYQQILGQGPKLLIQFQNNGVVDDSQLPKDRFSAERLKGVDSTLKIQPAKLEDSAVYLCASSPTIGDIDQPQHFGDGTRLSIL.

This clone occurred a few times. This rearrangement joins TRBV11-2 to TRBJ2-1, with 10 bases fitting TRBD2. Germline trimming cut 10 bases from V and 0 bases from J; bases unmatched to any gene: 9. Per the germline V gene, CDR1 is SGHAT and CDR2 is FQNNGV. The CDR3 totals 16 residues. The CDR3 bases are TGTGCCATTGGGACTAGCGACGTTTTCTCCTACAATGAGCAGTTCTTC. Its translation: CAIGTSDVFSYNEQFF. The variable domain in full, completed from reference TRBV11-2 and TRBJ2-1, reads EAGVAQSPRYKIIEKRQSVAFWCNPISGHATLYWYQQILGQGPKLLIQFQNNGVVDDSQLPKDRFSAERLKGVDSTLKIQPAKLEDSAVYLCAIGTSDVFSYNEQFFGPGTRLTVL.

The rearrangement joins TRBV19 to TRBJ1-1, with D uncertain. CDR1 LNHDA and CDR2 SQIVND come from the germline V gene (reference sequence). V was clipped by 6 bases and J by 0 bases, with 14 bases between them. This CDR3 region has 15 residues. CDR3 residues: CASSSRTGMNTEAFF. CDR3 coding DNA: TGTGCCAGTAGCTCTAGGACGGGAATGAACACTGAAGCTTTCTTT. The full variable domain, with the rest looked up from reference TRBV19 and TRBJ1-1, is DGGITQSPKYLFRKEGQNVTLSCEQNLNHDAMYWYRQDPGQGLRLIYYSQIVNDFQKGDIAEGYSVSREKKESFPLTVTSAQKNPTAFYLCASSSRTGMNTEAFFGQGTRLTVV.

The chain couples TRBV30 to TRBJ1-4; D is perhaps TRBD1 (6 bases). From germline, CDR1 is GTSNPN and CDR2 SVGIG (reference sequence). Trimming stripped 0 bases from V and 4 bases from J, with 9 bases between. The CDR3 contains 14 residues. CDR3 sequence (DNA): TGTGCCTGGAGTGTAGGGGGAAGTAATGAAAAACTGTTTTTT. Translating it yields CAWSVGGSNEKLFF.

The chain is built from TRBV9 and TRBJ2-2, with TRBD2 identical over 10 bases. V was clipped by 2 bases and J by 5 bases; unmatched bases: 6. The CDR3 runs to 16 residues. In germline, CDR1 is SGDLS, CDR2 YYNGEE. The CDR3 coding sequence is TGTGCCAGCAGCGTCCTAGCGGGGGTCCTAACCGGGGAGCTGTTTTTT. It encodes CASSVLAGVLTGELFF.

The chain links TRBV7-2 to TRBJ1-6; TRBD1 agrees at 8 bases. The CDR3 has 16 residues. Trimming took 6 bases from V and 0 from J; bases not matched to a gene: 4. Germline V gene data show CDR1 as SGHTA and CDR2 as FQGNSA. CDR3 sequence reads: CASRQGVGSYNSPLHF. The CDR3 bases are TGTGCCAGCAGACAGGGGGTCGGCTCCTATAATTCACCCCTCCACTTT.

V usage is TRBV14 and J usage is TRBJ1-2; D not resolved. The CDR3 spans 14 residues. Germline values: CDR1 SGHDN, CDR2 FVKESK. Between the trimmed V and J ends, which lost 1 base and 8 bases, there was a span of 14 bases. Written as DNA, the CDR3 is TGTGCCAGCAGCCAAGGTCCCACGATGCGAGGCTACACCTTC. This codes for CASSQGPTMRGYTF. Together with reference TRBV14 and TRBJ1-2, the CDR3 gives the full variable domain: EAGVTQFPSHSVIEKGQTVTLRCDPISGHDNLYWYRRVMGKEIKFLLHFVKESKQDESGMPNNRFLAERTGGTYSTLKVQPAELEDSGVYFCASSQGPTMRGYTFGSGTRLTVV.

This chain connects TRBV7-9 to TRBJ1-2; 7 bases line up with TRBD1. J was trimmed by 8 bases and V by 5 bases; bases with no gene match: 8. This CDR3 has 13 residues. Germline values: CDR1 SEHNR, CDR2 FQNEAQ (reference sequence). In nucleotides, the CDR3 is TGTGCCAGCAGCGCCGACAGGGTGGGGGGCTACACCTTC. Its protein is CASSADRVGGYTF.

The rearrangement joins TRBV2 to TRBJ2-5; TRBD2 is a possible D gene (6 bases). Trimming cost V 5 bases and J 4 bases, with 11 bases left between them. CDR3 length: 13 residues. Germline CDR1 and CDR2: SNHLY and FYNNEI. The DNA of the CDR3 is TGTGCCAGCAGTCCGGGACTTGCAGAGACCCAGTACTTC. Encoded protein: CASSPGLAETQYF.

The chain carries TRBV7-2 and TRBJ2-3; the match to TRBD2 covers 14 bases. The J segment lost 5 bases and the V segment lost 8 bases, leaving 9 bases of the junction unmatched. The CDR3 extends over 16 amino acids. CDR1 SGHTA and CDR2 FQGNSA come from the germline V gene. The CDR3 bases are TGTGCCAGCGGCTGGACTAGCGGGGGGCCCAGAGATACGCAGTATTTT. Translation: CASGWTSGGPRDTQYF.

This chain connects TRBV23-1 to TRBJ1-5; D not certain. TRBV23-1 is treated as an ORF (open reading frame) with a function not yet certain. The CDR3 extends over 14 amino acids. V was clipped by 3 bases and J by 7 bases, with 13 bases between them. The CDR3 DNA is TGCGCCAGCAGTCATCCGGAACTACTACAGCCCCAGCATTTT. This translates into CASSHPELLQPQHF.

V and J are TRBV4-2 and TRBJ2-7; D is possibly TRBD2 (6 bases). V was pared by 3 bases and J by 0 bases, with 6 bases between. There are 13 residues in the CDR3. The germline gives CDR1 LGHNA, CDR2 YNFKEQ. The CDR3, as DNA: TGTGCCAGCAGCCAGGGGGGCTCCTACGAGCAGTACTTC. It encodes CASSQGGSYEQYF.

The J gene is TRBJ2-5, the V gene TRBV2; tentatively, D is TRBD1 (5 bases). Trimming shortened V by 11 bases and J by 4 bases, and 17 bases separated the two germline ends. Germline lookup yields CDR1 SNHLY and CDR2 FYNNEI. CDR3 length equals 13 residues. The CDR3 here is CAPQAGFGETQYF. The CDR3 nucleotides are TGTGCCCCCCAGGCAGGGTTTGGAGAGACCCAGTACTTC.

This chain joins TRBV4-1 and TRBJ2-7; no clear D gene. The CDR3 sequence is 14 residues long. CDR1 is MGHRA, CDR2 YSYEKL, per germline. The ends were cut back, 2 bases at V and 3 bases at J, with 11 bases in the middle. The CDR3 sequence is CASSQSSPGYEQYF. The CDR3 bases are TGCGCCAGCAGCCAAAGTTCTCCCGGCTACGAGCAGTACTTC.

This clone showed up just once. The chain employs TRBV10-1 and TRBJ1-4, with 10 bases identical to TRBD1. CDR1 is WNHNN and CDR2 is SYGVQD in the germline V gene (reference sequence). CDR3 length equals 15 residues. With V trimmed by 4 bases and J by 8 bases, 7 bases remained unmatched. In DNA form, the CDR3 reads TGCGCCAGCAGTGGCTCCGGGACAGGGGAAGAAAAACTGTTTTTT. Translation: CASSGSGTGEEKLFF.

V is TRBV7-9 and J is TRBJ1-4; 9 positions match TRBD1. With V trimmed by 5 bases and J by 8 bases, 9 bases remained unmatched. The CDR3 loop spans 15 amino acids. Germline values: CDR1 SEHNR, CDR2 FQNEAQ (reference sequence). The CDR3 nucleotides are TGTGCCAGCAGCCCGGTGGGACAGGGTCGAGAAAAACTGTTTTTT. This encodes CASSPVGQGREKLFF.

The chain joins TRBV27 to TRBJ2-5; TRBD1 aligns across 10 bases. The CDR3 is 17 residues long. Germline V gives CDR1 MNHEY, CDR2 SMNVEV (reference sequence). Trimming cost V 5 bases and J 5 bases; bases outside gene matches: 14. For the CDR3, the DNA is TGTGCCAGCAGTCCGGGACAGGGGAGGGGATCGTTCGAGACCCAGTACTTC. Translated, it gives CASSPGQGRGSFETQYF.